The clone carrying this T cell receptor (beta chain) was recorded many times. Its matching antigen is unknown. This sample's TCRbeta library carried unique molecular identifier barcodes. TCRdb used MiXCR to reprocess the PCR reads, holding one entry per CDR3 protein. The sample holds roughly 70,000 distinct CDR3 sequences, roughly 4.9% seen once. These data come from a study of T-cell reconstitution after alpha-beta-depleted transplantation in children. Study-level results: At one year after transplant, newly produced T cells mostly accounted for T-cell counts and diversity. About two months after transplant, alpha-beta T cells reportedly came from several hundred expanded graft clones. Certain patients had high TCRbeta diversity at day 60, and it came from recipient T cells and thymic progenitors that survived.

V lost 2 bases to trimming and J lost 0 bases; unmatched junction nucleotides: 1. The CDR3 contains 15 residues. Per germline, CDR1 SGHRS and CDR2 YFSETQ. Sequenced material: PBMCs, mostly from graft donor cells, taken 180 days after TCRalphabeta/CD19-depleted stem cell transplant. The rearrangement uses TRBV5-1 and TRBJ2-3; TRBD2 aligns across 9 bases. This sequence originates from a boy less than two years old who had a stem cell transplant for acute myeloid leukemia, so the T cells may come from the graft donor. This CDR3 is CASSLAGGSTDTQYF. The DNA of the CDR3 is TGCGCCAGCAGCTTAGCGGGGGGCAGCACAGATACGCAGTATTTT.